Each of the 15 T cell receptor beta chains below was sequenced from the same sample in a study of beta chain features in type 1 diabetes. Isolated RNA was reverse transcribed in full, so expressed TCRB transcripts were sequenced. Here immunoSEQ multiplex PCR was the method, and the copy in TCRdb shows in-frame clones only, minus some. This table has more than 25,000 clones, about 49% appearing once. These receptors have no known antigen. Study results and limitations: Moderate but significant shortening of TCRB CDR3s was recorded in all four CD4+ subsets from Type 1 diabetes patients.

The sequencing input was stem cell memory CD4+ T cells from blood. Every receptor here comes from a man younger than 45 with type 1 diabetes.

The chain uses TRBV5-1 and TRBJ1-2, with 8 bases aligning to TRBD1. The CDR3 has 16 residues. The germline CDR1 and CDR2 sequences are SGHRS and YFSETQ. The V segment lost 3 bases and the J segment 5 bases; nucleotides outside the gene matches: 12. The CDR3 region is CASSSGQGPAVYGYTF. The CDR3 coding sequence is TGCGCCAGCAGCTCAGGACAGGGACCCGCCGTTTATGGCTACACCTTC.

The CDR3 DNA is TGCGCCAGCAGCCAAGTCTCCGGCGGGCCGTACAATGAGCAGTTCTTC. This sequence encodes CASSQVSGGPYNEQFF. V and J are TRBV4-1 and TRBJ2-1; D is perhaps TRBD2 (5 bases). The V end was cut by 1 base, the J end by 4 bases, with 14 bases between. This CDR3 region has 16 residues. CDR1 and CDR2 (germline): MGHRA, YSYEKL.

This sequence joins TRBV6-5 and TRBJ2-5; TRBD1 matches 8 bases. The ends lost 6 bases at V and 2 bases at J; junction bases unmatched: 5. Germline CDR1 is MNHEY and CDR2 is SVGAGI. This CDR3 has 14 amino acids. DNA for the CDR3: TGTGCCAGCAGCACCGGGACAGGACAAGAGACCCAGTACTTC. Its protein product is CASSTGTGQETQYF.

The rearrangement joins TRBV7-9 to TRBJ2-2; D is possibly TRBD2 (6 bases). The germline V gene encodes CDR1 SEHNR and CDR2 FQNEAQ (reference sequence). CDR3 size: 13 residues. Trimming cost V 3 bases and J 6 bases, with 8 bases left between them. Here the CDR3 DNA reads TGTGCCAGCAGCTTCGGCGGGGCCGGGGAGCTGTTTTTT. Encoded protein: CASSFGGAGELFF.

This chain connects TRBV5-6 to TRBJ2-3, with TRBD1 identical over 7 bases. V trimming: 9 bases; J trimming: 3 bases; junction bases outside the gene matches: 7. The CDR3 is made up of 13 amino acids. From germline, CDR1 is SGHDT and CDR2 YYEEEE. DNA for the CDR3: TGTGCCACCTCAACAGGGGTAACAGATACGCAGTATTTT. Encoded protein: CATSTGVTDTQYF.

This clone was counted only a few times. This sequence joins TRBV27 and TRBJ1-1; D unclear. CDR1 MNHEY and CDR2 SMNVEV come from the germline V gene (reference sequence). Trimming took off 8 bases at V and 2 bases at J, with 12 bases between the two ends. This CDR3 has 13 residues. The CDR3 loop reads CASRHFPNTEAFF. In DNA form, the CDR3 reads TGTGCCAGCCGACATTTTCCAAACACTGAAGCTTTCTTT.

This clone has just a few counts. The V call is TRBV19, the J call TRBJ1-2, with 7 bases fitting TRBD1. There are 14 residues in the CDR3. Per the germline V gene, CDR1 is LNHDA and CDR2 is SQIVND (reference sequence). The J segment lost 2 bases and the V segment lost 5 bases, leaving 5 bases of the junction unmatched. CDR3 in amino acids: CASSSLDRNYGYTF. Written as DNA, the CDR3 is TGTGCCAGTAGTTCCCTGGACAGGAACTATGGCTACACCTTC.

In nucleotides, the CDR3 is TGTGCCAGCAGCTCCAGTAACTATGGCTACACCTTC. Protein sequence: CASSSSNYGYTF. The chain carries TRBV11-2 and TRBJ1-2, with unresolved D. Trimming took off 4 bases at V and 1 base at J, with 4 bases between the two ends. The CDR3 consists of 12 residues. Germline V CDR1 and CDR2: SGHAT, FQNNGV.

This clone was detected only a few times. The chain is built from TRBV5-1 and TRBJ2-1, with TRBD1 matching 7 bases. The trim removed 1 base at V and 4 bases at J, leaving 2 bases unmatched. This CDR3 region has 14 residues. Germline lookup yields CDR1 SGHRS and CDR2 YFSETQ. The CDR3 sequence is CASSLQGEYNEQFF. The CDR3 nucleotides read TGCGCCAGCAGCTTGCAGGGGGAGTACAATGAGCAGTTCTTC.

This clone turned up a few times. This CDR3 is CASSRISGTETNEQYF. CDR3 DNA sequence: TGTGCCAGTAGCCGAATTAGCGGGACAGAGACCAACGAGCAGTACTTC. This chain joins TRBV19 and TRBJ2-7; perhaps TRBD2 as D (8 bases). The CDR3 has 16 amino acids. CDR1 is LNHDA and CDR2 is SQIVND in the germline V gene (reference sequence). V lost 6 bases, J lost 5 bases, and 23 bases lay in between.

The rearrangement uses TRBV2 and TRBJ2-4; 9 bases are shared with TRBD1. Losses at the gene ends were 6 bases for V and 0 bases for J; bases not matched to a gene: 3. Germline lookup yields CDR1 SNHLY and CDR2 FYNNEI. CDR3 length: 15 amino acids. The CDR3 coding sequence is TGTGCCAGCAGCGGGACAGGGTTAGCCAAAAACATTCAGTACTTC. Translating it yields CASSGTGLAKNIQYF.

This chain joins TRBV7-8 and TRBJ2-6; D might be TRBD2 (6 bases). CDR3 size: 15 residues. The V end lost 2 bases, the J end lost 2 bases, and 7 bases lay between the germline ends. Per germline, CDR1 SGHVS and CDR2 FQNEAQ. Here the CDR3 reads CASSLSGAGANVLTF. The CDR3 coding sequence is TGTGCCAGCAGCTTATCGGGAGCTGGGGCCAACGTCCTGACTTTC.

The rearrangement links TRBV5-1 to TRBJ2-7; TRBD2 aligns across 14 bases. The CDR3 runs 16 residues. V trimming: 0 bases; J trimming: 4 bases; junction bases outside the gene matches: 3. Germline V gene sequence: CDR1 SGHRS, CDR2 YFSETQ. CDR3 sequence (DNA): TGCGCCAGCAGCTTGGCCGGGACTAGCGGGGGTTACGAGCAGTACTTC. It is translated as CASSLAGTSGGYEQYF.

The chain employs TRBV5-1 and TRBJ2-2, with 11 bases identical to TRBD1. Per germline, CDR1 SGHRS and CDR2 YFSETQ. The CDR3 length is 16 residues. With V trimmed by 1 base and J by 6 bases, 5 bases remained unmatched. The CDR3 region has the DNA TGCGCCAGCAGCTTGAGGACAGGGGGCCAGGCCGGGGAGCTGTTTTTT. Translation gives CASSLRTGGQAGELFF.

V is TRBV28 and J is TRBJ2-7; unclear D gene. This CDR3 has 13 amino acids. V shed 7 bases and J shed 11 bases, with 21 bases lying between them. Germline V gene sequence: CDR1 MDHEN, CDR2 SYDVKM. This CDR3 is CASIAPGQRKEYF. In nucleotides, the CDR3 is TGTGCCAGCATCGCGCCGGGTCAAAGGAAGGAGTACTTC.